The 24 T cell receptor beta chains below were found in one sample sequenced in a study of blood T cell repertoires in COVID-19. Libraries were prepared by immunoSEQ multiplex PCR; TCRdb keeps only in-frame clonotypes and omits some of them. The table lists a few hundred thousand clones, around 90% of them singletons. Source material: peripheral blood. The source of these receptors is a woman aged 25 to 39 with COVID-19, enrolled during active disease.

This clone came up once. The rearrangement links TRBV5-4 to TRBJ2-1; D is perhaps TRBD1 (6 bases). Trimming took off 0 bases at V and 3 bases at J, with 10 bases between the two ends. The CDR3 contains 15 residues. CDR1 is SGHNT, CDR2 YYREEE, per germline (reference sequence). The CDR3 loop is CASSLEGENYNEQFF. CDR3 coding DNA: TGTGCCAGCAGCTTGGAGGGGGAGAACTACAATGAGCAGTTCTTC. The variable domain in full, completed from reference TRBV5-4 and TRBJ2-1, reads ETGVTQSPTHLIKTRGQQVTLRCSSQSGHNTVSWYQQALGQGPQFIFQYYREEENGRGNFPPRFSGLQFPNYSSELNVNALELDDSALYLCASSLEGENYNEQFFGPGTRLTVL.

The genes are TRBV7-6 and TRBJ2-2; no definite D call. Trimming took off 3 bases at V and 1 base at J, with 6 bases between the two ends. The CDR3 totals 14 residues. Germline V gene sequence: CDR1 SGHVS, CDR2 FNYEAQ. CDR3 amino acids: CASSFSVNTGELFF. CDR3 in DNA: TGTGCCAGCAGCTTTTCCGTGAACACCGGGGAGCTGTTTTTT. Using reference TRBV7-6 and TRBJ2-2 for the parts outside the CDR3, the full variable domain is GAGVSQSPRYKVTKRGQDVALRCDPISGHVSLYWYRQALGQGPEFLTYFNYEAQQDKSGLPNDRFSAERPEGSISTLTIQRTEQRDSAMYRCASSFSVNTGELFFGEGSRLTVL.

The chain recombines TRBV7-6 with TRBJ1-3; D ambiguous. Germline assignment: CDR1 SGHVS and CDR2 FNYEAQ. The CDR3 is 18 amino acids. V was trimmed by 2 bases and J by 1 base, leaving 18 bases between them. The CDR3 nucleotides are TGTGCCAGCAGCTTATTGGCGGGATCTACTAGTTCTGGAAACACCATATATTTT. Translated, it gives CASSLLAGSTSSGNTIYF. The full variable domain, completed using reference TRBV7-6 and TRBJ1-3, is GAGVSQSPRYKVTKRGQDVALRCDPISGHVSLYWYRQALGQGPEFLTYFNYEAQQDKSGLPNDRFSAERPEGSISTLTIQRTEQRDSAMYRCASSLLAGSTSSGNTIYFGEGSWLTVV.

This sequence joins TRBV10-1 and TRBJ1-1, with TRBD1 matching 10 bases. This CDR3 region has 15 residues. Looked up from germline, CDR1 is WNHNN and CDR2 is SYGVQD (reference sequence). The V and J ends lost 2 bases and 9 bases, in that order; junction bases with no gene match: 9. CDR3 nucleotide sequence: TGCGCCAGCAGTGAGGCGACAGGGGGCCTATCTCAAGCTTTCTTT. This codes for CASSEATGGLSQAFF.

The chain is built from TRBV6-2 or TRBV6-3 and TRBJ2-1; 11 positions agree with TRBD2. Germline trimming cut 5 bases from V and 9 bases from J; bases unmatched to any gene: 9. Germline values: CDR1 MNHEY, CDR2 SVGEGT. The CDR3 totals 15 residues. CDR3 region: CASSGGSGGAGEQFF. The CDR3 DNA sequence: TGTGCCAGCAGTGGAGGTAGCGGGGGGGCGGGTGAGCAGTTCTTC.

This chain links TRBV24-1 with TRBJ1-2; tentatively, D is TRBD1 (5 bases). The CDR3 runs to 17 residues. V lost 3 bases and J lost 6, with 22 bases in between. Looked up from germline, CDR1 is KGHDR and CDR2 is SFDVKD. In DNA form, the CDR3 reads TGTGCCACCAGTGATGGCCCTAAGGCGGGGGTCGAGGATGGCTACACCTTC. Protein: CATSDGPKAGVEDGYTF.

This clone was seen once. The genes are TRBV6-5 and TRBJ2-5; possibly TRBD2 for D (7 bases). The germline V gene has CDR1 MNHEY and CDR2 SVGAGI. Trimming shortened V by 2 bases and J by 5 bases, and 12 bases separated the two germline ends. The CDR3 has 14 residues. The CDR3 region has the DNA TGTGCCAGCAGTTACGGGGGGGCCTGGGAGACCCAGTACTTC. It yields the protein CASSYGGAWETQYF.

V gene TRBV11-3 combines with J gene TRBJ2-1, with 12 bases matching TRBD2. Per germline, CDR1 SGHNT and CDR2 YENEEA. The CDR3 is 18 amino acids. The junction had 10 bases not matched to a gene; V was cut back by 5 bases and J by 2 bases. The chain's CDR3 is CASSVPGLAGLPYNEQFF. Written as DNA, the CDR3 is TGTGCCAGCAGCGTTCCGGGACTAGCGGGCCTGCCCTACAATGAGCAGTTCTTC.

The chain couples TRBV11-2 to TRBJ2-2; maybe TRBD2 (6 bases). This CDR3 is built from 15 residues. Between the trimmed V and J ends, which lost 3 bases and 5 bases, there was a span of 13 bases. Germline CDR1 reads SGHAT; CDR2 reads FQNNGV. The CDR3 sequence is CASSFKGTWTGELFF. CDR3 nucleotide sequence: TGTGCCAGCAGCTTTAAAGGGACTTGGACCGGGGAGCTGTTTTTT. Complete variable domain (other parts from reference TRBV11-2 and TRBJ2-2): EAGVAQSPRYKIIEKRQSVAFWCNPISGHATLYWYQQILGQGPKLLIQFQNNGVVDDSQLPKDRFSAERLKGVDSTLKIQPAKLEDSAVYLCASSFKGTWTGELFFGEGSRLTVL.

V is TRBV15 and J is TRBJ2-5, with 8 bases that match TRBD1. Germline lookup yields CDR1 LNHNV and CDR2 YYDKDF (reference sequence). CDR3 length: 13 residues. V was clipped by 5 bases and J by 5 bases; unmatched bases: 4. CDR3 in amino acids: CATSATGVETQYF. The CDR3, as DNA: TGTGCCACCAGCGCGACAGGGGTGGAGACCCAGTACTTC. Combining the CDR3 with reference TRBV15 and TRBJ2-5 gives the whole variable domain DAMVIQNPRYQVTQFGKPVTLSCSQTLNHNVMYWYQQKSSQAPKLLFHYYDKDFNNEADTPDNFQSRRPNTSFCFLDIRSPGLGDTAMYLCATSATGVETQYFGPGTRLLVL.

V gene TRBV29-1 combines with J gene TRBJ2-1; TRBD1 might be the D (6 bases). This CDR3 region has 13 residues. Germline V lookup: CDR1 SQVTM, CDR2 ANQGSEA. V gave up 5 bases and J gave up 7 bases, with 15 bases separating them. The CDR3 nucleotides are TGCAGCGTTCGCAAGAGGACAGTTAATGAGCAGTTCTTC. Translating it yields CSVRKRTVNEQFF.

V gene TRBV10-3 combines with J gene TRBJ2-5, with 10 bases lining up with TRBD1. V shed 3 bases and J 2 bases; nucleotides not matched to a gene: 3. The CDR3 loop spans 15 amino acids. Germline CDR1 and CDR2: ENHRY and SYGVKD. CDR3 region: CAISDDRGQQETQYF. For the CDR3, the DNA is TGTGCCATCAGTGACGACAGGGGGCAGCAAGAGACCCAGTACTTC.

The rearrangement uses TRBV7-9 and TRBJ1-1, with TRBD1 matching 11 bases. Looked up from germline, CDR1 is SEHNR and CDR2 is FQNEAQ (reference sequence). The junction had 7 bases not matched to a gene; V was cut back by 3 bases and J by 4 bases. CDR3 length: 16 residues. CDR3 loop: CASSFRTGGSGTEAFF. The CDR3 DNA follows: TGTGCCAGCAGCTTTAGGACAGGGGGCTCTGGCACTGAAGCTTTCTTT.

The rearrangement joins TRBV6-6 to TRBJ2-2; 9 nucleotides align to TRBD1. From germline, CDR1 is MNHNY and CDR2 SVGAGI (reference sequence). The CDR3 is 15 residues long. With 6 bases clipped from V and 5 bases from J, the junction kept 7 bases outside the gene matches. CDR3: CASSLGTGYTGELFF. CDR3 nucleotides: TGTGCCAGCAGCCTCGGGACAGGGTATACCGGGGAGCTGTTTTTT.

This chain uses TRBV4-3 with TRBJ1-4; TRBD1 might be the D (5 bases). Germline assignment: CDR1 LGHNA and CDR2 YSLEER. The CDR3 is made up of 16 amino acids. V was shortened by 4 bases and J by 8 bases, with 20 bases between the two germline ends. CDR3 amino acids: CASSPSGVGEGEKLFF. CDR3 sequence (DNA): TGCGCCAGCAGCCCATCAGGAGTCGGGGAGGGGGAAAAACTGTTTTTT.

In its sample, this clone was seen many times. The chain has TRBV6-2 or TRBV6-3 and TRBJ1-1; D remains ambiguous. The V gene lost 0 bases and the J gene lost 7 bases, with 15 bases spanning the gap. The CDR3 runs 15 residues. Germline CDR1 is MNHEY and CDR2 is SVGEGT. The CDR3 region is CASSYSLGGGYEAFF. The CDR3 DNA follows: TGTGCCAGCAGTTACTCGTTGGGCGGAGGCTATGAAGCTTTCTTT.

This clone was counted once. The CDR3 is CASSWETGYSPLHF. CDR3 bases: TGTGCCAGCAGCTGGGAAACAGGGTATTCACCCCTCCACTTT. This chain connects TRBV7-2 to TRBJ1-6; tentative D call: TRBD1 (6 bases). The CDR3 is made up of 14 amino acids. The V gene's germline CDR1 is SGHTA and CDR2 FQGNSA. V was shortened by 4 bases and J by 8 bases, with 12 bases between the two germline ends.

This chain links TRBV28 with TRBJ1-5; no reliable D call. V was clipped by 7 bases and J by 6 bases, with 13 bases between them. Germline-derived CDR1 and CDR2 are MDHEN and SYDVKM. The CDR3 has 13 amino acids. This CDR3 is CASTGGSSQPQHF. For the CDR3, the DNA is TGTGCCAGCACGGGAGGATCCAGTCAGCCCCAGCATTTT. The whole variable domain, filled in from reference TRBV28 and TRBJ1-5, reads DVKVTQSSRYLVKRTGEKVFLECVQDMDHENMFWYRQDPGLGLRLIYFSYDVKMKEKGDIPEGYSVSREKKERFSLILESASTNQTSMYLCASTGGSSQPQHFGDGTRLSIL.

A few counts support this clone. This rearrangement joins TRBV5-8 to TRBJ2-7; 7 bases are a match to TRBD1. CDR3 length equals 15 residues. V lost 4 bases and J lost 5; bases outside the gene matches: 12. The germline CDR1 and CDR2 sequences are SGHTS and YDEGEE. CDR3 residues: CASSPWVRQGDEQYF. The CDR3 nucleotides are TGTGCCAGCAGCCCTTGGGTCCGACAGGGCGACGAGCAGTACTTC.

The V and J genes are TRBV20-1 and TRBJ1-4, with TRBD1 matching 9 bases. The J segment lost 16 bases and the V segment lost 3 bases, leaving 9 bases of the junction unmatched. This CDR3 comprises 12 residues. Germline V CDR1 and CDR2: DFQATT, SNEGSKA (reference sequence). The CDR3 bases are TGCAGTGCTAGTTCACAGGGGGCATCGCAGTTTTTT. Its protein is CSASSQGASQFF.

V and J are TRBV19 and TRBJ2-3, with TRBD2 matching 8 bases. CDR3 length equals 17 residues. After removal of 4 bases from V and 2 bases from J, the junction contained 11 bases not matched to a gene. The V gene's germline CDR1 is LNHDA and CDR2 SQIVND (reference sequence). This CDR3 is CASSKRGRAGVTDTQYF. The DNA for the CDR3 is TGTGCCAGTAGTAAACGCGGCCGAGCGGGGGTCACAGATACGCAGTATTTT.

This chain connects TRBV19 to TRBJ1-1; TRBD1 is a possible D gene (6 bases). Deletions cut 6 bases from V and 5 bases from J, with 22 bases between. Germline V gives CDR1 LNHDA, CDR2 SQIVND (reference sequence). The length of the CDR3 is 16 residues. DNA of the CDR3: TGTGCCAGTAGCCGGGGGGCAGGGAGGACGTGGACTGAAGCTTTCTTT. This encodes CASSRGAGRTWTEAFF.

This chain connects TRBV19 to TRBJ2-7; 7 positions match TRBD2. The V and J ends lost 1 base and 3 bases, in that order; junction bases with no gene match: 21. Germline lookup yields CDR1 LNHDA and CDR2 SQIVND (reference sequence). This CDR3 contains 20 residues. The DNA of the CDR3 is TGTGCCAGTAGTATAGCCCTCGGTGGATTAAAGGGAGGGATTAACTACGAGCAGTACGTC. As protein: CASSIALGGLKGGINYEQYV.

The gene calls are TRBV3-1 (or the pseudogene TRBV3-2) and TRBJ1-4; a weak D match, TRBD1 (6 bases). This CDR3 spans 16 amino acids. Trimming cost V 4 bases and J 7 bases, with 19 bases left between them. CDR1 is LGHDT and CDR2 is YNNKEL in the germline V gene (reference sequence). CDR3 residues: CASSPPGRGAFEKLFF. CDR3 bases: TGTGCCAGCAGCCCCCCCGGCAGGGGAGCTTTTGAAAAACTGTTTTTT.